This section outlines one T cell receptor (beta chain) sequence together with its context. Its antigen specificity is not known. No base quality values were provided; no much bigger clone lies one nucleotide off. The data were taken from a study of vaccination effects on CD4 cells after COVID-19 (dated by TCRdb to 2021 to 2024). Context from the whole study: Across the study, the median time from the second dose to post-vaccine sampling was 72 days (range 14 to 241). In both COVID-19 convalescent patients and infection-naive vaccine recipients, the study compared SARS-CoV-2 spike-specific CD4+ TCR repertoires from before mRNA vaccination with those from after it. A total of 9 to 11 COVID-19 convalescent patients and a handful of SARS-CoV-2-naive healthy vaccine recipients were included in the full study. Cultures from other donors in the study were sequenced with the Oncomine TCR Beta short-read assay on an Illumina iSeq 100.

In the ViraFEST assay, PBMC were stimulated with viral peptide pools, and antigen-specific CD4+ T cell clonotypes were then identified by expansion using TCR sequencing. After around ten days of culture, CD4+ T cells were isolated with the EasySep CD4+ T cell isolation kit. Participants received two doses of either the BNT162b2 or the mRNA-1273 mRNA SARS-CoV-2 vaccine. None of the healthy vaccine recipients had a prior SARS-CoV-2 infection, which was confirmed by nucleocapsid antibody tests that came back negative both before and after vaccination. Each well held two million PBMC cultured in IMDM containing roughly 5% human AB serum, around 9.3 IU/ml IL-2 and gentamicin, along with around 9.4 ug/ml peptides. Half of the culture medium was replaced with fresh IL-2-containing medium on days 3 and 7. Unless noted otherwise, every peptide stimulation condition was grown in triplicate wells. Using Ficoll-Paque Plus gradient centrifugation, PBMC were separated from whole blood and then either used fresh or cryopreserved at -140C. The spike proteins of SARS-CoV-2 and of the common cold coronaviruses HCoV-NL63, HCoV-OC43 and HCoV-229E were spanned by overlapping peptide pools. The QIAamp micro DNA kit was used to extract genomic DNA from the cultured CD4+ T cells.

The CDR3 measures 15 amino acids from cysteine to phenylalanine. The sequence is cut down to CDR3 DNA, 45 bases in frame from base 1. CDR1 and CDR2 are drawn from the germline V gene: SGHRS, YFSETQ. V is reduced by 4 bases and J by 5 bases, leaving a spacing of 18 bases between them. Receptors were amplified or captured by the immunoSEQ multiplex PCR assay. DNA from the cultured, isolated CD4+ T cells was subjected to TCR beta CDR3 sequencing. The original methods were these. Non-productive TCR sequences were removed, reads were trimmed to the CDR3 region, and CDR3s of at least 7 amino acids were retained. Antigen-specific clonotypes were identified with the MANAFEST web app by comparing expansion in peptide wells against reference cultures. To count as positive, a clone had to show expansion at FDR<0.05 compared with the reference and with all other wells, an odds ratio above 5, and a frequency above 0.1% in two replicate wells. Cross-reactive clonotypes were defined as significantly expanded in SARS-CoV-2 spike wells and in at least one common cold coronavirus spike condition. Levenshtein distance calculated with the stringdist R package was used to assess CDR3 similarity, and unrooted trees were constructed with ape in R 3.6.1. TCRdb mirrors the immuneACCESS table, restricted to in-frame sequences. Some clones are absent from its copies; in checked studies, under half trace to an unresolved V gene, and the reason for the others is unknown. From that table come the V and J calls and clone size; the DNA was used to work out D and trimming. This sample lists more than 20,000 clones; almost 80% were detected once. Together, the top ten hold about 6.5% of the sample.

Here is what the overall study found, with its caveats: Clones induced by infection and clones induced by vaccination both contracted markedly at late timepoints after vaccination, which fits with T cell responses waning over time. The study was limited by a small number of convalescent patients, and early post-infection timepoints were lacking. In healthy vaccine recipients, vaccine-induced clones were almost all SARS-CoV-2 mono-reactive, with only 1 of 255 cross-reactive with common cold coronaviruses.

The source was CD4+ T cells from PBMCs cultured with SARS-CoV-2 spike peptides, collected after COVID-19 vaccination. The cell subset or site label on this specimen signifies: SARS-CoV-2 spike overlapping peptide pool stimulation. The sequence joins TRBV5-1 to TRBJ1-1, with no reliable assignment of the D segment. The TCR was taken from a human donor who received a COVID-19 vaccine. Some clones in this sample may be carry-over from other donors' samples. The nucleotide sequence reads TGCGCCAGCAGCACCGGACCTCAAGGCGTGACTGAAGCTTTCTTT. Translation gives CASSTGPQGVTEAFF.